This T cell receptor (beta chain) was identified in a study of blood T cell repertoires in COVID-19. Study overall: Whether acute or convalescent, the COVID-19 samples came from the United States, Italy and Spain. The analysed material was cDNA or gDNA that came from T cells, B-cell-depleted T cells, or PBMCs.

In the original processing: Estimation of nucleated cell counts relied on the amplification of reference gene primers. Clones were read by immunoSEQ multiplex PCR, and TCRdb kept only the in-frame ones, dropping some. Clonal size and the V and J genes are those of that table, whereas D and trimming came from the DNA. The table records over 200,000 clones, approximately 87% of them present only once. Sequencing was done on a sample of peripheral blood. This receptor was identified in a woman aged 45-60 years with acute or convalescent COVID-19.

The CDR3 DNA is TGTGCCAGCAGTCCGAGACAGGGCCCCACCCCATACGAGCAGTACTTC. It yields the protein CASSPRQGPTPYEQYF. J is TRBJ2-7 and V is TRBV27, with 7 bases aligning to TRBD1. V was pared by 5 bases and J by 4 bases, with 14 bases of the junction left unmatched. This CDR3 comprises 16 residues. CDR1 is MNHEY and CDR2 is SMNVEV in the germline V gene (reference sequence).